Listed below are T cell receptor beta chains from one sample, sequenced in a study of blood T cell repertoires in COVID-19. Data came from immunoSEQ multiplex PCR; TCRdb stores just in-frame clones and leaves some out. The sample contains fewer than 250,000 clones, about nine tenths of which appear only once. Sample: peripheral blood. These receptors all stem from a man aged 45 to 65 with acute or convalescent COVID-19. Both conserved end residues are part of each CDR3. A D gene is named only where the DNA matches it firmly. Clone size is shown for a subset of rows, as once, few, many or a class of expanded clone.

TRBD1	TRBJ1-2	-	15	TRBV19	CASSIDRDSFYGYTF	TGTGCCAGTAGTATAGATCGGGACAGTTTTTATGGCTACACCTTC
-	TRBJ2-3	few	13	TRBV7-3	CASSTHREDTQYF	TGTGCCAGCAGCACGCACAGGGAGGATACGCAGTATTTT
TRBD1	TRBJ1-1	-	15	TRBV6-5	CASRDAQGAWTEAFF	TGTGCCAGCAGAGACGCACAGGGGGCTTGGACTGAAGCTTTCTTT
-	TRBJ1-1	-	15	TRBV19	CASLKRSGGSTEAFF	TGTGCCAGCCTCAAGCGATCGGGCGGGAGCACTGAAGCTTTCTTT
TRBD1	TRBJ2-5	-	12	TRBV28	CAVNRGKETQYF	TGTGCCGTTAACAGGGGAAAAGAGACCCAGTACTTC
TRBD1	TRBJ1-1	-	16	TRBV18	CASSPRTGGTNTEAFF	TGTGCCAGCTCACCTAGGACAGGGGGTACGAACACTGAAGCTTTCTTT
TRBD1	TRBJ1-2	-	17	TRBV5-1	CASSPVQGATTNYGYTF	TGCGCCAGCAGCCCTGTACAGGGGGCGACTACTAACTATGGCTACACCTTC
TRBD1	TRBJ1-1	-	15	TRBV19	CASSHEGQGNTEAFF	TGTGCCAGTAGCCATGAGGGACAGGGGAACACTGAAGCTTTCTTT
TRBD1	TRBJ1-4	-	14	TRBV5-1	CASSRTGGSEKLFF	TGCGCCAGCAGCCGGACAGGGGGCAGTGAAAAACTGTTTTTT
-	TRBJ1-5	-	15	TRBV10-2	CASSGDTYSNQPQHF	TGCGCCAGCAGTGGGGACACCTATAGCAATCAGCCCCAGCATTTT
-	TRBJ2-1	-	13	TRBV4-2	CASSQDWSSRKFF	TGTGCCAGCAGCCAAGATTGGAGCTCTAGGAAGTTCTTC
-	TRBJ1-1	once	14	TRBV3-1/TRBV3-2	CASSHSDQGTEAFF	TGTGCCAGCAGTCATTCGGACCAGGGTACTGAAGCTTTCTTT
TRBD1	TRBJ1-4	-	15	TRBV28	CASSDSTGNNEKLFF	TGTGCCAGCAGTGATTCGACAGGGAATAATGAAAAACTGTTTTTT
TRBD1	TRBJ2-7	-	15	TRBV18	CASSPGTGATYEQYF	TGTGCCAGCTCACCAGGGACAGGGGCTACCTACGAGCAGTACTTC
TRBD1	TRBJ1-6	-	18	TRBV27	CASSSGQGSQTYNSPLHF	TGTGCCAGCAGTTCCGGACAGGGGAGCCAAACCTATAATTCACCCCTCCACTTT
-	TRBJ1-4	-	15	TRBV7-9	CASSLIGANFEKLFF	TGTGCCAGCAGCTTAATTGGGGCTAATTTTGAAAAACTGTTTTTT
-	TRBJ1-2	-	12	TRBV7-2	CASSVDIYGYTF	TGTGCCAGCAGCGTCGACATTTATGGCTACACCTTC
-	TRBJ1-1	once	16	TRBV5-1	CASSSGGARMNTEAFF	TGCGCCAGCAGCTCCGGGGGGGCACGGATGAACACTGAAGCTTTCTTT
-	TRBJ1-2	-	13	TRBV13	CASSPYESHGYTF	TGTGCCAGCAGCCCGTACGAAAGCCATGGCTACACCTTC
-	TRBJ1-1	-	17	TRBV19	CASNGPSSPTGNTEAFF	TGTGCCAGTAACGGCCCCTCCTCTCCGACAGGGAACACTGAAGCTTTCTTT
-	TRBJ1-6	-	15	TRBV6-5	CASSNHRDFDSPLHF	TGTGCCAGCAGTAATCACAGGGATTTTGATTCACCCCTCCACTTT
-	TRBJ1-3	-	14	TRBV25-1	CASIGSNSGNTIYF	TGTGCCAGCATCGGGAGTAACTCTGGAAACACCATATATTTT
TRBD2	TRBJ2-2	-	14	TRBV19	CASSQRGDTGELFF	TGTGCCAGTAGCCAGCGGGGGGACACCGGGGAGCTGTTTTTT
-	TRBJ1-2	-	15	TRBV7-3	CASSPQTGNDYGYTF	TGTGCCAGCAGCCCGCAAACAGGGAACGACTATGGCTACACCTTC
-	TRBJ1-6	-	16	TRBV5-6	CASSLAYGRTNSPLHF	TGTGCCAGCAGCTTGGCCTACGGGAGAACCAATTCACCCCTCCACTTT
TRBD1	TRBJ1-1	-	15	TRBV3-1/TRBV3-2	CASRGADRVNTEAFF	TGTGCCAGCAGGGGGGCTGACAGGGTGAACACTGAAGCTTTCTTT
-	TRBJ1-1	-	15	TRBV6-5	CASNTGLPMNTEAFF	TGTGCCAGCAACACAGGGCTACCAATGAACACTGAAGCTTTCTTT
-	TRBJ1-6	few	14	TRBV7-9	CASSLDSYNSPLHF	TGTGCCAGCAGCCTCGACAGCTATAATTCACCCCTCCACTTT
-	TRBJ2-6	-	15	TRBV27	CASSLGHSGANVLTF	TGTGCCAGCAGTTTGGGGCACTCTGGGGCCAACGTCCTGACTTTC
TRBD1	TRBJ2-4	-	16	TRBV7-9	CASSLGQDLAKNIQYF	TGTGCCAGCAGCCTCGGACAGGACTTAGCCAAAAACATTCAGTACTTC
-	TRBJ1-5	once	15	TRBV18	CASRNGQRGNQPQHF	TGTGCCAGCCGAAACGGACAGAGGGGCAATCAGCCCCAGCATTTT
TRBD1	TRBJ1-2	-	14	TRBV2	CASRTGGANYGYTF	TGTGCCAGCAGAACAGGGGGCGCAAACTATGGCTACACCTTC
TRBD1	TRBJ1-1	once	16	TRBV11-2	CASSFAEGAGRTEAFF	TGTGCCAGCAGCTTCGCTGAGGGGGCTGGTCGCACTGAAGCTTTCTTT
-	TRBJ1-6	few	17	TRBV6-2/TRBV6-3	CASSYSALRQISRPLHF	TGTGCCAGCAGTTACTCGGCCCTTAGACAGATCTCAAGGCCCCTCCACTTT
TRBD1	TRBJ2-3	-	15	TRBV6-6	CASSTRDRSTDTQYF	TGTGCCAGCAGTACCAGGGACAGGAGCACAGATACGCAGTATTTT
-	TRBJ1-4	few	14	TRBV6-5	CASSGGDTNEKLFF	TGTGCCAGCAGCGGAGGGGACACTAATGAAAAACTGTTTTTT
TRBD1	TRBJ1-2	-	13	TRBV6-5	CASSPNRGGGYTF	TGTGCCAGCAGCCCAAACAGGGGCGGCGGCTACACCTTC
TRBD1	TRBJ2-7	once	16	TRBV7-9	CASSPRQGPPSYEQYF	TGTGCCAGCAGCCCGAGACAGGGGCCCCCTTCCTACGAGCAGTACTTC
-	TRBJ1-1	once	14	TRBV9	CASSAGAGLTEAFF	TGTGCCAGCAGCGCAGGCGCAGGGTTAACTGAAGCTTTCTTT
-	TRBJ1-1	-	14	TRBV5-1	CASSQDPGHTEAFF	TGCGCCAGCAGCCAAGATCCAGGGCACACTGAAGCTTTCTTT
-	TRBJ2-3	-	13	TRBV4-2	CASRGGATDTQYF	TGTGCCAGCCGAGGCGGGGCCACAGATACGCAGTATTTT
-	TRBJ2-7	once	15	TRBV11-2	CASSLAAGSSYEQYF	TGTGCCAGCAGCTTAGCCGCAGGAAGCTCCTACGAGCAGTACTTC
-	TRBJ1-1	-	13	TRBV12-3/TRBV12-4	CASSVTLNTEAFF	TGTGCCAGCAGTGTGACACTGAACACTGAAGCTTTCTTT
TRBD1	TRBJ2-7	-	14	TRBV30	CAWSSTGTGLEQYF	TGTGCCTGGAGCTCGACCGGGACAGGGCTCGAGCAGTACTTC
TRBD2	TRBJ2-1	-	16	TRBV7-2	CASSLTGTSSYNEQFF	TGTGCCAGCAGTTTGACCGGGACTAGCTCCTACAATGAGCAGTTCTTC
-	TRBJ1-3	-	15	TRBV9	CASSQSDSSGNTIYF	TGTGCCAGCAGCCAATCCGACAGCTCTGGAAACACCATATATTTT
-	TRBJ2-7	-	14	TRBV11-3	CASSPRRTGNEQYF	TGTGCCAGCAGCCCTCGGAGGACGGGTAACGAGCAGTACTTC
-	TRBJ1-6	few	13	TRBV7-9	CASSPRENSPLHF	TGTGCCAGCAGCCCCAGGGAAAATTCACCCCTCCACTTT
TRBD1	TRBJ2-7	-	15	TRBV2	CASRIGQGRAYEQYF	TGTGCCAGCAGAATCGGACAGGGTCGCGCCTACGAGCAGTACTTC
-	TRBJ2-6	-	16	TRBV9	CASSPRLEGWANVLTF	TGTGCCAGCAGCCCCAGGTTGGAGGGCTGGGCCAACGTCCTGACTTTC
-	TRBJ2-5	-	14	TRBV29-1	CSVEVFGEQETQYF	TGCAGCGTTGAAGTCTTCGGGGAACAAGAGACCCAGTACTTC
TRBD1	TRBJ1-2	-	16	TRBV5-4	CASSIATGTSNYGYTF	TGTGCCAGCAGCATCGCGACAGGGACATCTAACTATGGCTACACCTTC
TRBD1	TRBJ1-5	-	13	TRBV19	CASSGQVIQPQHF	TGTGCCAGTAGCGGACAGGTCATTCAGCCCCAGCATTTT
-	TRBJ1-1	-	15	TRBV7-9	CASSLGGRGSAEAFF	TGTGCCAGCAGCTTAGGAGGCAGGGGAAGCGCTGAAGCTTTCTTT
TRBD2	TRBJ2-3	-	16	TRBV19	CASSARTSGNTDTQYF	TGTGCCAGTAGTGCCAGGACTAGCGGGAACACAGATACGCAGTATTTT
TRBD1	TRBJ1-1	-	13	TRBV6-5	CASSRQGNTEAFF	TGTGCCAGCAGTAGACAGGGAAACACTGAAGCTTTCTTT
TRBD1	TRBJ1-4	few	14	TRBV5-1	CASSPGQVNEKLFF	TGCGCCAGCAGCCCGGGACAGGTGAATGAAAAACTGTTTTTT
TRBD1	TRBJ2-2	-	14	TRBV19	CASRGTGNTGELFF	TGTGCCAGTAGGGGGACAGGAAACACCGGGGAGCTGTTTTTT